This T cell receptor (beta chain) is from a study of blood T cell repertoires in COVID-19. Looking at the study overall: The samples span acute and convalescent COVID-19 from the United States, Italy and Spain. From T cells, B-cell-depleted T cells, or PBMCs came the material, which was cDNA or gDNA.

The repertoire was sequenced with immunoSEQ multiplex PCR; TCRdb's copy has only in-frame clones and lacks some. This table holds 150,000 to 200,000 clones, around 85% found once. From germline, CDR1 is MGHRA and CDR2 YSYEKL. The CDR3 length is 19 residues. The V end was cut by 0 bases, the J end by 2 bases, with 20 bases between. The chain recombines TRBV4-1 with TRBJ1-5; D unclear. The receptor was derived from a woman older than 75 with acute or convalescent COVID-19. The material sequenced was peripheral blood. CDR3 sequence reads: CASSQDSGDQGRGNQPQHF. CDR3 nucleotides: TGCGCCAGCAGCCAAGACTCGGGTGATCAAGGGAGAGGCAATCAGCCCCAGCATTTT.